This TCR beta chain originates from a study of T-cell reconstitution after alpha-beta-depleted transplantation in children. Preparation of the TCRbeta library was carried out with unique molecular identifiers. TCRdb used MiXCR to reprocess the PCR reads, holding one entry per CDR3 protein. Here the sample spans a few hundred thousand distinct CDR3 sequences, 12% being singletons. The TCR sequence derives from a human donor who donated a stem cell graft to a child with combined immunodeficiency. The source material was PBMCs from the stem cell graft donor, sampled from the stem cell graft.

The CDR3 reads CASLTPYNEQFF. DNA for the CDR3: TGTGCCAGCCTAACCCCTTACAATGAGCAGTTCTTC. The chain uses TRBV19 and TRBJ2-1; no firm D call. The ends were cut back, 9 bases at V and 4 bases at J, with 10 bases in the middle. Germline-derived CDR1 and CDR2 are LNHDA and SQIVND (reference sequence). This CDR3 spans 12 amino acids. Looking up the rest from reference TRBV19 and TRBJ2-1 gives the full variable domain: DGGITQSPKYLFRKEGQNVTLSCEQNLNHDAMYWYRQDPGQGLRLIYYSQIVNDFQKGDIAEGYSVSREKKESFPLTVTSAQKNPTAFYLCASLTPYNEQFFGPGTRLTVL.